This T cell receptor beta chain appears in the sequencing data of a study of response to subunit inactivated influenza vaccine. One entry per CDR3 protein, called by TCRdb with MiXCR from the RT-PCR reads. The table records under 850,000 distinct CDR3 sequences, approximately 17% of them present only once. The V gene's germline CDR1 is SGHDT and CDR2 YYEEEE. The length of the CDR3 is 14 residues. V was trimmed by 4 bases and J by 6 bases, leaving 14 bases between them. This clonotype appeared a few times. The V call is TRBV5-6, the J call TRBJ1-5; D unclear. The clonotype comes from a man aged 50 or older who received an inactivated influenza vaccine. The source material was PBMCs from blood, sampled 4 to 6 days after vaccination. CDR3 coding DNA: TGTGCCAGCAGCCCCGGACCGGCGGGTCAGCCCCAGCATTTT. The encoded protein is CASSPGPAGQPQHF.